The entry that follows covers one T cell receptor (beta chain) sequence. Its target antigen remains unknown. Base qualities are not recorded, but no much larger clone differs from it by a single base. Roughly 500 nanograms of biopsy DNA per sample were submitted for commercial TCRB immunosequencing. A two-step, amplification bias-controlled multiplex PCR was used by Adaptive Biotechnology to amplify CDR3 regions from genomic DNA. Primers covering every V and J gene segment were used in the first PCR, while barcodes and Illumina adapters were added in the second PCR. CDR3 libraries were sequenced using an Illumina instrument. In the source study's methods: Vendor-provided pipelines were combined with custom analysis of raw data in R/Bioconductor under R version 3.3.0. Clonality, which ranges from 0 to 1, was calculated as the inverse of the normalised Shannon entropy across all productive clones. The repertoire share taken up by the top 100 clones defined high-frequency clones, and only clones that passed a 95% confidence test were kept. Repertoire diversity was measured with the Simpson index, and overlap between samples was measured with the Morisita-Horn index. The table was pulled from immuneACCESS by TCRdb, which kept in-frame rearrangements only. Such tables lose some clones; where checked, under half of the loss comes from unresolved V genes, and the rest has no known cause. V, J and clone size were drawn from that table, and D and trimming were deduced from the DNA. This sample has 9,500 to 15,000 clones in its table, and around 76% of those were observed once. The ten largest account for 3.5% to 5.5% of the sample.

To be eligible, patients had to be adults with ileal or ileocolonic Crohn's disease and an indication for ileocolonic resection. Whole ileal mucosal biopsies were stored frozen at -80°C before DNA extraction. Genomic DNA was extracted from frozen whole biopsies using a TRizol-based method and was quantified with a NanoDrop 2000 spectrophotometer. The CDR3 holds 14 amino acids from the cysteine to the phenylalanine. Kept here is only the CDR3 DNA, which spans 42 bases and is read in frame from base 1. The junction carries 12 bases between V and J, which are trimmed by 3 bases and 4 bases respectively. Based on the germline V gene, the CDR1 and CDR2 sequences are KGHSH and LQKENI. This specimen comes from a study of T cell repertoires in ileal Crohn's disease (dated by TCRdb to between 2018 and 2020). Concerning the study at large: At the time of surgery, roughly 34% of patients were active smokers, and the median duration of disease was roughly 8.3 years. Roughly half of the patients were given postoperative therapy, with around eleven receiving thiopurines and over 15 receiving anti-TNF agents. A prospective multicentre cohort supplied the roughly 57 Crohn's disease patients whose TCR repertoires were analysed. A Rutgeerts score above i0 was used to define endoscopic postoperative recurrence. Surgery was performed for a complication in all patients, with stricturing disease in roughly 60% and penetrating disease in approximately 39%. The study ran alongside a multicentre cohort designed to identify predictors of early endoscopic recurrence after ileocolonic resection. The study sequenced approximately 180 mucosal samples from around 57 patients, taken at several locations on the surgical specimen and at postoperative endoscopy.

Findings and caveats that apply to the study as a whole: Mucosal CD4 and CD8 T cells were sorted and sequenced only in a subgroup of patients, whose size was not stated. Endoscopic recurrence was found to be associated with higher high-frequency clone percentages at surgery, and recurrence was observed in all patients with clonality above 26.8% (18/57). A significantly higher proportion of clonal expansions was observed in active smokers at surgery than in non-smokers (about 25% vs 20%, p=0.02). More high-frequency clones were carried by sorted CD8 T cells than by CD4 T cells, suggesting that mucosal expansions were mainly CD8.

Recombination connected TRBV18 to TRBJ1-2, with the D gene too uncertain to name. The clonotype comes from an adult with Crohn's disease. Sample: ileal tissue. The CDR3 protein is CASSPTPEAYGYTF. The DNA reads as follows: TGTGCCAGCTCACCTACCCCAGAGGCCTATGGCTACACCTTC. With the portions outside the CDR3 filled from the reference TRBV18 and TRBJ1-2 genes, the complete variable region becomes NAGVMQNPRHLVRRRGQEARLRCSPMKGHSHVYWYRQLPEEGLKFMVYLQKENIIDESGMPKERFSAEFPKEGPSILRIQQVVRGDSAAYFCASSPTPEAYGYTFGSGTRLTVV.